A single sample is the source of the 8 T cell receptor beta chains below, sequenced in a study of identical twins. TCRdb re-called the 5' RACE reads through MiXCR, storing one row per CDR3 protein. The sample has 350,000 to 450,000 distinct CDR3 sequences, less than 20% seen once. Specimen: naive T cells sorted from blood. These receptors were collected from a man aged 45 to 65 in good health.

The chain carries TRBV29-1 and TRBJ1-4; 8 bases agree with TRBD1. Germline V lookup: CDR1 SQVTM, CDR2 ANQGSEA. The CDR3 covers 18 residues. The trim removed 6 bases at V and 2 bases at J, leaving 17 bases unmatched. The CDR3 loop reads CSVATVPGQELTNEKLFF. The CDR3 nucleotides read TGCAGCGTCGCCACCGTACCGGGACAGGAGTTGACTAATGAAAAACTGTTTTTT.

The CDR3 sequence: CASSPGTSGKDTQYF. DNA for the CDR3: TGTGCCAGCAGCCCCGGGACTAGCGGAAAAGATACGCAGTATTTT. The chain recombines TRBV27 with TRBJ2-3; 11 nucleotides align to TRBD2. Trimming took 6 bases from V and 5 from J; bases not matched to a gene: 7. The germline V gene encodes CDR1 MNHEY and CDR2 SMNVEV (reference sequence). The CDR3 covers 15 residues.

The sample holds many counts of this clonotype. V and J are TRBV14 and TRBJ2-2; tentative D call: TRBD1 (6 bases). The CDR3 covers 14 residues. Per germline, CDR1 SGHDN and CDR2 FVKESK. Trimming took off 2 bases at V and 3 bases at J, with 7 bases between the two ends. The CDR3 here is CASSQRQDTGELFF. As DNA, the CDR3 is TGTGCCAGCAGCCAACGACAGGACACCGGGGAGCTGTTTTTT. Complete variable domain (other parts from reference TRBV14 and TRBJ2-2): EAGVTQFPSHSVIEKGQTVTLRCDPISGHDNLYWYRRVMGKEIKFLLHFVKESKQDESGMPNNRFLAERTGGTYSTLKVQPAELEDSGVYFCASSQRQDTGELFFGEGSRLTVL.

The CDR3 spells CASSSPPDRGTEAFF. The DNA for the CDR3 is TGTGCCAGCAGTTCCCCTCCGGACAGGGGCACTGAAGCTTTCTTT. This chain uses TRBV27 with TRBJ1-1; 9 nucleotides line up with TRBD1. The CDR3 has 15 amino acids. V gave up 4 bases and J gave up 4 bases; unmatched junction bases: 7. Germline lookup yields CDR1 MNHEY and CDR2 SMNVEV (reference sequence).

The V call is TRBV20-1, the J call TRBJ2-7; no clear D. The CDR3 consists of 14 residues. Between the trimmed V and J ends, which lost 0 bases and 3 bases, there was a span of 12 bases. The germline CDR1 and CDR2 sequences are DFQATT and SNEGSKA (reference sequence). The CDR3 sequence: CSARDPLRNYEQYF. Here the CDR3 DNA reads TGCAGTGCTAGAGATCCCCTAAGGAACTACGAGCAGTACTTC.

The V gene is TRBV10-3, the J gene TRBJ2-1; 7 nucleotides agree with TRBD1. Germline values: CDR1 ENHRY, CDR2 SYGVKD. The CDR3 loop spans 17 amino acids. With 9 bases clipped from V and 0 bases from J, the junction kept 14 bases outside the gene matches. CDR3 loop: CAIRVLIPGGSYNEQFF. The CDR3, as DNA: TGTGCCATAAGAGTGCTAATTCCAGGGGGCTCCTACAATGAGCAGTTCTTC.

The chain combines TRBV27 with TRBJ2-1; D is uncertain. The ends were cut back, 6 bases at V and 1 base at J, with 13 bases in the middle. Germline V gene lookup returns CDR1 MNHEY and CDR2 SMNVEV (reference sequence). The CDR3 sequence is 15 residues long. The CDR3 DNA reads as TGTGCCAGCAGCCTACAGACACAGTCCTACAATGAGCAGTTCTTC. Its translation: CASSLQTQSYNEQFF.

This clonotype has more than one count but fewer than ten. J is TRBJ2-7 and V is TRBV20-1, with 7 bases aligning to TRBD2. V lost 5 bases, J lost 4 bases, and 11 bases stayed unmatched. This CDR3 has 14 residues. Germline assignment: CDR1 DFQATT and CDR2 SNEGSKA (reference sequence). The CDR3, as DNA: TGCAGTGCTCCCTCAGGTGGGACTAAATACGAGCAGTACTTC. Its protein product is CSAPSGGTKYEQYF.